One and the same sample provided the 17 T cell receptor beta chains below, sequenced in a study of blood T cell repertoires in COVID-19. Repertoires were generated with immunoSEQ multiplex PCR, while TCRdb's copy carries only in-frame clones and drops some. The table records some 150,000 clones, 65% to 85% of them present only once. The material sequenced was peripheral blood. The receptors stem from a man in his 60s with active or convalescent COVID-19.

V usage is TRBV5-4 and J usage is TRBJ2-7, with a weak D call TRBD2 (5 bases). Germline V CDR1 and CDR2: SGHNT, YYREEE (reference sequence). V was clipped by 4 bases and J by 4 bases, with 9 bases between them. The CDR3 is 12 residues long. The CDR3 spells CASSQDFYEQYF. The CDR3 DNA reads TGTGCCAGCAGCCAGGACTTTTACGAGCAGTACTTC.

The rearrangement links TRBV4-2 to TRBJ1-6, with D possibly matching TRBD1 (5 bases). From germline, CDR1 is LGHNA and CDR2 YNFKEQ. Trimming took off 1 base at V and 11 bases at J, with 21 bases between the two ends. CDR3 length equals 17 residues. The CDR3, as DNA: TGTGCCAGCAGCCAAGGGCTGGCAGGGAGTAGCGGTACACCCCTCCACTTT. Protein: CASSQGLAGSSGTPLHF.

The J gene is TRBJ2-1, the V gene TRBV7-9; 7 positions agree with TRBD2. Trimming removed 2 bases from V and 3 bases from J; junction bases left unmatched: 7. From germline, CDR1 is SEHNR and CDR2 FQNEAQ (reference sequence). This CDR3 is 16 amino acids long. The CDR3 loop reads CASSLSGGGRYNEQFF. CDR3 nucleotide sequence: TGTGCCAGCAGCTTATCGGGCGGGGGACGCTACAATGAGCAGTTCTTC.

The CDR3 coding sequence is TGTGCCAGCAGCCAAGATGGCGCGGCGGAAAAACTGTTTTTT. Protein product: CASSQDGAAEKLFF. This chain joins TRBV3-1 (or the pseudogene TRBV3-2) and TRBJ1-4; no firm D call. V was trimmed by 0 bases and J by 8 bases, leaving 10 bases between them. CDR1 is LGHDT and CDR2 is YNNKEL in the germline V gene (reference sequence). The CDR3 sequence is 14 residues long.

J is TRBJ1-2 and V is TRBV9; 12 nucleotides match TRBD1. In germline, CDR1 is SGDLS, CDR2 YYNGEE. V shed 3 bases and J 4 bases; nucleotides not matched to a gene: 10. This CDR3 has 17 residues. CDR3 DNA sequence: TGTGCCAGCAGCGAGAGGGGACAGGGGGCAAATAGCTATGGCTACACCTTC. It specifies CASSERGQGANSYGYTF.

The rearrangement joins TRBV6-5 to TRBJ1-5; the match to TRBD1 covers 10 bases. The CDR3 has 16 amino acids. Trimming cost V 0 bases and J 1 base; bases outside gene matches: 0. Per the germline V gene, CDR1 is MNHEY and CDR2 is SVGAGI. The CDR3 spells CASSYSGQGSNQPQHF. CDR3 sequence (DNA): TGTGCCAGCAGTTACTCGGGACAGGGGAGCAATCAGCCCCAGCATTTT.

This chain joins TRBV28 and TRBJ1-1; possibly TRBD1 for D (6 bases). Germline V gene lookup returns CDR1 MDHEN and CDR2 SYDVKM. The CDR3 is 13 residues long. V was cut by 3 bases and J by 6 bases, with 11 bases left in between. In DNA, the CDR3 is TGTGCCAGCAGTTTTGCCGACAGGTCTGAAGCTTTCTTT. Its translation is CASSFADRSEAFF.

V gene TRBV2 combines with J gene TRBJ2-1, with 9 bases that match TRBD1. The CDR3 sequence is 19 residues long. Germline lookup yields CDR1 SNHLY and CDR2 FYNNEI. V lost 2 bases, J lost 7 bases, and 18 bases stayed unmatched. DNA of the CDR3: TGTGCCAGCAGTGAAAGGCCTGGTTACCGGGACAGGGTAAGGAATGAGCAGTTCTTC. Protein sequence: CASSERPGYRDRVRNEQFF.

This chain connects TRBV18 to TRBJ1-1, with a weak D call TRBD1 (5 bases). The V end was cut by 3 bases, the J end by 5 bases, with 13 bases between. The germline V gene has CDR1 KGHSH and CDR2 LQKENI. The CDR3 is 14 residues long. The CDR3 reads CASSPGRGKTEAFF. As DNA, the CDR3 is TGTGCCAGCTCACCGGGACGGGGGAAGACTGAAGCTTTCTTT.

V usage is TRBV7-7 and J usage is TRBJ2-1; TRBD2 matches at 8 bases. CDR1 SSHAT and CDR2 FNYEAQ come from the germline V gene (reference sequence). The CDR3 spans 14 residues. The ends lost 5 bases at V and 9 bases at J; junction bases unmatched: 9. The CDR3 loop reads CASSSSGGVGEQFF. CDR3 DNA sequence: TGTGCCAGCAGCAGCTCGGGGGGGGTCGGTGAGCAGTTCTTC. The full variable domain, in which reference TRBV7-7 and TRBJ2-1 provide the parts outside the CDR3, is GAGVSQSPRYKVTKRGQDVTLRCDPISSHATLYWYQQALGQGPEFLTYFNYEAQPDKSGLPSDRFSAERPEGSISTLTIQRTEQRDSAMYRCASSSSGGVGEQFFGPGTRLTVL.

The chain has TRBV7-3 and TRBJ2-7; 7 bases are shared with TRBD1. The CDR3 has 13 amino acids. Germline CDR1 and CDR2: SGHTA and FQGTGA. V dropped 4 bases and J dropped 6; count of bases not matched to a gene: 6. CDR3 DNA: TGTGCCAGCAGCTCGACAGGGAATGGCGAGCAGTACTTC. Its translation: CASSSTGNGEQYF.

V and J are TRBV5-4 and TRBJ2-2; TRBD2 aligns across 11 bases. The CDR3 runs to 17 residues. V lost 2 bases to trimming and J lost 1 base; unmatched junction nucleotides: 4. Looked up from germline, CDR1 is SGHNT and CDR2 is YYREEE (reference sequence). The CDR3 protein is CASSFTGLAGNTGELFF. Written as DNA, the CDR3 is TGTGCCAGCAGCTTTACCGGACTAGCGGGGAACACCGGGGAGCTGTTTTTT. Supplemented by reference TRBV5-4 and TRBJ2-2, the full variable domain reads ETGVTQSPTHLIKTRGQQVTLRCSSQSGHNTVSWYQQALGQGPQFIFQYYREEENGRGNFPPRFSGLQFPNYSSELNVNALELDDSALYLCASSFTGLAGNTGELFFGEGSRLTVL.

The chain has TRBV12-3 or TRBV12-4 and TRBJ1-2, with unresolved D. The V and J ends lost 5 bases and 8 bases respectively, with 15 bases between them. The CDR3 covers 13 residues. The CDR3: CASSPRQGGGYTF. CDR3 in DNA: TGTGCCAGCAGTCCCCGCCAAGGCGGGGGCTACACCTTC.

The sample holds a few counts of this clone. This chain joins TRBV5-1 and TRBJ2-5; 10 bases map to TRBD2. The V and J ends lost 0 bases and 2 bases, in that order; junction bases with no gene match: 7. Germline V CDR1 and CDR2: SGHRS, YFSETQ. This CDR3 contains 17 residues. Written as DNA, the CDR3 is TGCGCCAGCAGCTTGGGGGCAGCGGGAGGGCGTCAAGAGACCCAGTACTTC. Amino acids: CASSLGAAGGRQETQYF. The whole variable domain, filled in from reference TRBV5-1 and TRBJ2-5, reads KAGVTQTPRYLIKTRGQQVTLSCSPISGHRSVSWYQQTPGQGLQFLFEYFSETQRNKGNFPGRFSGRQFSNSRSEMNVSTLELGDSALYLCASSLGAAGGRQETQYFGPGTRLLVL.

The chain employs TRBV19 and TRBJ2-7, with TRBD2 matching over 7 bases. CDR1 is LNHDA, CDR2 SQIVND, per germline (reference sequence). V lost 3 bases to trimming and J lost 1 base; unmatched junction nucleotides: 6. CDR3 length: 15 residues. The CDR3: CASSMGGSKSYEQYF. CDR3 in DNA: TGTGCCAGTAGTATGGGGGGGAGCAAGTCCTACGAGCAGTACTTC.

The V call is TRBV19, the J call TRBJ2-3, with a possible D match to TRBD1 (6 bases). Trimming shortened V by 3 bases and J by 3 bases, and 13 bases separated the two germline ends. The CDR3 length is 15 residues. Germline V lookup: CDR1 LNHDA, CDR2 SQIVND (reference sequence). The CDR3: CASSIPAGVTDTQYF. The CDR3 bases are TGTGCCAGTAGTATCCCGGCAGGGGTGACAGATACGCAGTATTTT.

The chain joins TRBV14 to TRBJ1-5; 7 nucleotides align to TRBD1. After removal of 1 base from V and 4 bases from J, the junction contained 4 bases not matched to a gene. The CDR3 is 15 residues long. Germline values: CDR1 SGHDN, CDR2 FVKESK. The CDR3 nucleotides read TGTGCCAGCAGCCAAGTTCCAGGGGGAAATCAGCCCCAGCATTTT. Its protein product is CASSQVPGGNQPQHF.